These T cell receptor beta chains were read from a single sample in a study of shared clonotypes between healthy human individuals. Profiling relied on immunoSEQ multiplex PCR, and the TCRdb table lists in-frame clones only, not all of them. The profile shows over a million clones, approximately 98% of them singletons. Sequencing was carried out using naive CD4+ T cells sorted from blood. These receptors originate from a man aged 30 to 39 in good health. CDR3s include the opening cysteine and the closing phenylalanine or tryptophan. The D gene is left open where the match is weak. Clone size, where shown, is once, few, many, or a class for clones that have expanded.

abundance	v_gene	d_gene	j_gene	CDR3aa	CDR3nt
NA	TRBV28	NA	TRBJ1-4	CASREQGVGYEKLFF	TGTGCCAGCAGAGAACAGGGTGTCGGATATGAAAAACTGTTTTTT
NA	TRBV11-1	TRBD1	TRBJ2-2	CASSLGPGQGKLFF	TGTGCCAGCAGCTTAGGGCCCGGACAGGGGAAGCTGTTTTTT
NA	TRBV6-5	NA	TRBJ2-4	CASSYAGLGKNIQYF	TGTGCCAGCAGTTACGCAGGACTCGGCAAAAACATTCAGTACTTC
NA	TRBV10-3	NA	TRBJ1-2	CAIREAGGSGDVCYTF	TGTGCCATCAGGGAGGCCGGGGGAAGCGGGGATGTTTGCTACACCTTC
NA	TRBV6-4	NA	TRBJ2-5	CASSGGLETQYF	TGTGCCAGCAGCGGCGGGCTGGAGACCCAGTACTTC
NA	TRBV4-3	NA	TRBJ1-1	CASSQGYGYLLTEAFF	TGCGCCAGCAGCCAAGGGTATGGGTATCTTCTCACTGAAGCTTTCTTT
NA	TRBV28	NA	TRBJ1-5	CASSLGPQHF	TGTGCCAGCAGTCTAGGCCCCCAGCATTTT
NA	TRBV10-1	TRBD1	TRBJ1-1	CASSARRDRGYTEAFF	TGCGCCAGCAGTGCCAGGCGAGACAGGGGCTACACTGAAGCTTTCTTT
NA	TRBV10-2	NA	TRBJ2-1	CASSESGLAGIKSYNEQFF	TGCGCCAGCAGTGAGTCGGGTTTGGCAGGGATAAAGTCCTACAATGAGCAGTTCTTC
NA	TRBV2	NA	TRBJ2-5	CASRGERGQETQYF	TGTGCCAGCAGGGGGGAACGAGGTCAAGAGACCCAGTACTTC
NA	TRBV27	TRBD1	TRBJ2-2	CASRGRQGAAGELFF	TGTGCCAGCAGGGGGAGGCAGGGGGCCGCCGGGGAGCTGTTTTTT
NA	TRBV28	TRBD1	TRBJ2-2	CASSSTGANTGELFF	TGTGCCAGCAGCTCCACAGGGGCGAACACCGGGGAGCTGTTTTTT
NA	TRBV7-2	NA	TRBJ2-5	CASSPGGAQETQYF	TGTGCCAGCAGTCCGGGGGGCGCTCAAGAGACCCAGTACTTC
NA	TRBV2	TRBD1	TRBJ2-7	CASRLQGALREQYF	TGTGCCAGCAGACTACAGGGGGCGCTTAGGGAGCAGTACTTC
NA	TRBV5-6	NA	TRBJ1-5	CASSLAGRPNQPQHF	TGTGCCAGCAGCTTGGCCGGGAGACCCAATCAGCCCCAGCATTTT
NA	TRBV18	NA	TRBJ1-1	CASSPIGGGEAFF	TGTGCCAGCTCACCAATTGGAGGAGGTGAAGCTTTCTTT
NA	TRBV5-1	TRBD2	TRBJ2-1	CASSLELAGGRDEQFF	TGCGCCAGCAGCTTGGAACTAGCGGGAGGGCGGGATGAGCAGTTCTTC
NA	TRBV28	TRBD1	TRBJ1-5	CASSPPRGQGGQPQHF	TGTGCCAGCAGTCCCCCGAGGGGGCAGGGAGGTCAGCCCCAGCATTTT
NA	TRBV28	NA	TRBJ2-7	CASSEVYEQYF	TGTGCCAGCAGTGAAGTCTACGAGCAGTACTTC
NA	TRBV18	NA	TRBJ1-5	CASSPLPDQPQHF	TGTGCCAGCTCACCTCTCCCGGATCAGCCCCAGCATTTT
NA	TRBV9	TRBD1	TRBJ2-3	CASSPRTGRTDTQYF	TGTGCCAGCAGCCCACGGACAGGCCGGACAGATACGCAGTATTTT
NA	TRBV2	TRBD2	TRBJ2-7	CASRKLGGLADYEQYF	TGTGCCAGCAGGAAACTCGGGGGACTAGCGGATTACGAGCAGTACTTC
NA	TRBV5-6	NA	TRBJ1-5	CASSFFQGGQPQHF	TGTGCCAGCAGCTTCTTCCAGGGTGGTCAGCCCCAGCATTTT
NA	TRBV28	NA	TRBJ1-5	CASSPPGEQPQHF	TGTGCCAGCAGCCCCCCAGGGGAGCAGCCCCAGCATTTT
NA	TRBV7-9	TRBD1	TRBJ2-7	CASSSTEGTGDYEQYF	TGTGCCAGCAGCTCCACCGAGGGGACAGGGGACTACGAGCAGTACTTC
NA	TRBV27	NA	TRBJ2-5	CASSLMVKETQYF	TGTGCCAGCAGTTTAATGGTCAAAGAGACCCAGTACTTC
NA	TRBV7-8	NA	TRBJ2-3	CASSLGVAENTQYF	TGTGCCAGCAGCCTAGGGGTAGCGGAAAATACGCAGTATTTT
NA	TRBV27	NA	TRBJ1-1	CASSGQMNTEAFF	TGTGCCAGCAGTGGACAGATGAACACTGAAGCTTTCTTT
NA	TRBV7-9	NA	TRBJ2-7	CASSSAYEQYF	TGTGCCAGCAGCTCCGCTTACGAGCAGTACTTC
NA	TRBV18	NA	TRBJ2-2	CASSRKEHTNTGELFF	TGTGCCAGCTCACGAAAGGAACACACGAACACCGGGGAGCTGTTTTTT
NA	TRBV28	NA	TRBJ2-7	CASSLKKARHYEQYF	TGTGCCAGCAGTTTAAAAAAAGCGAGGCACTACGAGCAGTACTTC
NA	TRBV6-1	NA	TRBJ2-5	CASSKGGGQETQYF	TGTGCCAGCAGTAAAGGGGGGGGCCAAGAGACCCAGTACTTC
once	TRBV28	TRBD2	TRBJ2-1	CASSFTGTSPPEQFF	TGTGCCAGCAGTTTCACCGGGACTAGCCCCCCTGAGCAGTTCTTC
NA	TRBV11-2	NA	TRBJ2-7	CASSYSARGEQYF	TGTGCCAGCAGCTACTCGGCGCGAGGCGAGCAGTACTTC
NA	TRBV5-1	TRBD2	TRBJ2-1	CASSFIYGTTSRGTDNEQFF	TGCGCCAGCAGCTTTATCTACGGGACTACCTCTCGGGGTACTGACAATGAGCAGTTCTTC
NA	TRBV5-5	NA	TRBJ1-5	CASSAGDSNQPQHF	TGTGCCAGCAGCGCAGGGGATAGCAATCAGCCCCAGCATTTT
once	TRBV7-9	NA	TRBJ2-1	CASSLDGDKYNEQFF	TGTGCCAGCAGCTTAGACGGTGACAAATACAATGAGCAGTTCTTC
once	TRBV28	NA	TRBJ2-7	CASSYPGGKKEQYF	TGTGCCAGCAGTTACCCCGGGGGTAAGAAGGAGCAGTACTTC
NA	TRBV19	NA	TRBJ2-7	CASSMNAWATTFYEQYF	TGTGCCAGTAGTATGAATGCGTGGGCCACCACCTTCTACGAGCAGTACTTC
NA	TRBV5-1	NA	TRBJ2-2	CASCSIFNTGELFF	TGCGCCAGCTGTTCCATATTTAACACCGGGGAGCTGTTTTTT
NA	TRBV5-1	NA	TRBJ1-4	CASSLEIGTTEKLFF	TGCGCCAGCAGCTTGGAGATAGGGACAACTGAAAAACTGTTTTTT
NA	TRBV28	TRBD2	TRBJ2-1	CASSPITSGLVNEQFF	TGTGCCAGCAGTCCTATAACTAGCGGATTAGTTAATGAGCAGTTCTTC
NA	TRBV7-6	TRBD2	TRBJ2-1	CASSLAGHWTSEYNEQFF	TGTGCCAGCAGCTTAGCCGGGCACTGGACTAGCGAGTACAATGAGCAGTTCTTC
NA	TRBV7-2	NA	TRBJ2-3	CASSFADTQYF	TGTGCCAGCAGCTTCGCAGATACGCAGTATTTT
NA	TRBV10-3	TRBD1	TRBJ1-1	CAAREGAGTEAFF	TGTGCCGCCCGGGAGGGGGCTGGCACTGAAGCTTTCTTT
NA	TRBV18	NA	TRBJ2-5	CASSPPGDRETQYF	TGTGCCAGCTCACCACCGGGCGATAGGGAGACCCAGTACTTC
NA	TRBV18	TRBD1	TRBJ2-2	CASLALGQGTGELFF	TGTGCCAGCCTAGCCCTGGGACAGGGTACCGGGGAGCTGTTTTTT
NA	TRBV6-6	TRBD2	TRBJ2-5	CASSGTRGPLQETQYF	TGTGCCAGCAGTGGGACTAGGGGACCACTCCAAGAGACCCAGTACTTC
NA	TRBV7-8	NA	TRBJ2-7	CASSPLRGYEQYF	TGTGCCAGCAGCCCACTGAGGGGGTACGAGCAGTACTTC
NA	TRBV28	NA	TRBJ2-1	CASSSPGGLKFF	TGTGCCAGCAGTTCCCCCGGGGGGCTAAAGTTCTTC
once	TRBV27	TRBD2	TRBJ2-1	CASSLTSADNEQFF	TGTGCCAGCAGTTTGACTAGCGCCGACAATGAGCAGTTCTTC